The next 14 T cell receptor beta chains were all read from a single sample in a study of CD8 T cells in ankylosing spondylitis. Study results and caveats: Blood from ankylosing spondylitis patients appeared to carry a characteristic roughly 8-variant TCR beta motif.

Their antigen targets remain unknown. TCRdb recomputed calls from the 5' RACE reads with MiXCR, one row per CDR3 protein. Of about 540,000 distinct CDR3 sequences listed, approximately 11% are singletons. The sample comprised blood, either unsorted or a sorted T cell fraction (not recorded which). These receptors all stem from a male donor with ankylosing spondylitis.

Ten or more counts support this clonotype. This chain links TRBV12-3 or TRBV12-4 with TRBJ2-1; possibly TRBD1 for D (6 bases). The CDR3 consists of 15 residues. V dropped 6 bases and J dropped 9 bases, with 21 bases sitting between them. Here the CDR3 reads CASSPQGYKFIEQFF. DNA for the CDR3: TGTGCCAGCAGCCCACAGGGTTATAAGTTTATTGAGCAGTTCTTC.

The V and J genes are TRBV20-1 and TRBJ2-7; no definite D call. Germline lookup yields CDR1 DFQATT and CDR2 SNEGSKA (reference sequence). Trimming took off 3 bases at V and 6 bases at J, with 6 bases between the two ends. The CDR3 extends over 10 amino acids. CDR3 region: CSASSSEQYF. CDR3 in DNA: TGCAGTGCTAGTTCGTCCGAGCAGTACTTC.

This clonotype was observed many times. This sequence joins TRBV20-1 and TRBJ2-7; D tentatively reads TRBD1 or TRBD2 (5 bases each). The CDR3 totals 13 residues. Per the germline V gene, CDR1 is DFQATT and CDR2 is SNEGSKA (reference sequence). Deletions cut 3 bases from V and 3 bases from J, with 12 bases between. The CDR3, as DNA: TGCAGTGCTAGCTCCCGGGACGGCTACGAGCAGTACGTC. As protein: CSASSRDGYEQYV.

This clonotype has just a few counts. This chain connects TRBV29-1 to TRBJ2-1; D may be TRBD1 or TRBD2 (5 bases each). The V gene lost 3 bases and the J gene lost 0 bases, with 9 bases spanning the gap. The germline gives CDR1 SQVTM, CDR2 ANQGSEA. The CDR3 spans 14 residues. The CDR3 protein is CSVEGVFSYNEQFF. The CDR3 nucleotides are TGCAGCGTTGAGGGGGTTTTCTCCTACAATGAGCAGTTCTTC.

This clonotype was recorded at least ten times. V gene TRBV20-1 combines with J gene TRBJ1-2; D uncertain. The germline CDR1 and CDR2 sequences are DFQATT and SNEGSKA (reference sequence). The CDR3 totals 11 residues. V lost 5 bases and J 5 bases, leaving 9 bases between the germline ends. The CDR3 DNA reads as TGCAGTGCTTCTCGAATTTATGGCTACACCTTC. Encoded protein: CSASRIYGYTF.

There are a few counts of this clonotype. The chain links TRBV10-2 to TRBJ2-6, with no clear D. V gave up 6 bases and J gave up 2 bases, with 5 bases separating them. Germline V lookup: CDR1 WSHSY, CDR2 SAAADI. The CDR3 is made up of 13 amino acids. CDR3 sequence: CASRSTGANVLTF. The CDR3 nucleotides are TGCGCCAGCAGGTCCACTGGGGCCAACGTCCTGACTTTC.

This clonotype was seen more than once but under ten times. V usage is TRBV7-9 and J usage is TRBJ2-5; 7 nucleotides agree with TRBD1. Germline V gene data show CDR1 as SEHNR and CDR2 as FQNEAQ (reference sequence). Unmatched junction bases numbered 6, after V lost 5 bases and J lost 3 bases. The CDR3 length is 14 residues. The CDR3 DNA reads TGTGCCAGCAGCGTATCGACAGGGAAAGAGACCCAGTACTTC. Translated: CASSVSTGKETQYF.

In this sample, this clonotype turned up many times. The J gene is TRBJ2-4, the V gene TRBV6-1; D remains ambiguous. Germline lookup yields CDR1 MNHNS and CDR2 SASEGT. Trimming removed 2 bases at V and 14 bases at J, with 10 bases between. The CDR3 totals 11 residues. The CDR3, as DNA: TGTGCCAGCAGTGAAACCGCGTCAGAGTACTTC. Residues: CASSETASEYF.

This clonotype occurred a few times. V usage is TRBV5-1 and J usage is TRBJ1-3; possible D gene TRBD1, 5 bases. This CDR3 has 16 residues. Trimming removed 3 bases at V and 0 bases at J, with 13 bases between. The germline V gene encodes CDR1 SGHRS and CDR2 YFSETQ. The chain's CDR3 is CASSSSTGFSGNTIYF. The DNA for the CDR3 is TGCGCCAGCAGCTCTTCAACAGGCTTCTCTGGAAACACCATATATTTT.

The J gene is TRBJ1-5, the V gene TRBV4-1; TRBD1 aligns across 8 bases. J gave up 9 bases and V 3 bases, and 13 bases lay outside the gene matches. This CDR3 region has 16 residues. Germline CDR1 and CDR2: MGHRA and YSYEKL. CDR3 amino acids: CASSHQHGQGGRPQHF. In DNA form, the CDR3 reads TGCGCCAGCAGCCACCAACACGGACAGGGCGGAAGGCCCCAGCATTTT.

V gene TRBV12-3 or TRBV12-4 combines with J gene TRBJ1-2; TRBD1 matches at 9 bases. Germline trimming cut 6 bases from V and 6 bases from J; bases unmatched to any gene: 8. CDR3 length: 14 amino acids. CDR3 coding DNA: TGTGCCAGCAGCCTGGACAGGGGAAAACATGGCTACACCTTC. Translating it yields CASSLDRGKHGYTF.

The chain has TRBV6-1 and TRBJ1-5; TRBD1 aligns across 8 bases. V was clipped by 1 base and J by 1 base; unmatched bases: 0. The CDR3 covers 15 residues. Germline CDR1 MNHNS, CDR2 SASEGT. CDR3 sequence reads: CASSEGQGSNQPQHF. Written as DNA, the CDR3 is TGTGCCAGCAGTGAAGGACAGGGGAGCAATCAGCCCCAGCATTTT.

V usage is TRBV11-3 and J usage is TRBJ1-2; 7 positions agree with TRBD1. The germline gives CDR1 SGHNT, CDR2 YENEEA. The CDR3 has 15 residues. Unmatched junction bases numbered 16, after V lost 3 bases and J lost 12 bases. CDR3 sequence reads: CASSFVDREAPVHTF. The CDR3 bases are TGTGCCAGCAGCTTCGTTGACAGGGAAGCCCCAGTACACACCTTC.

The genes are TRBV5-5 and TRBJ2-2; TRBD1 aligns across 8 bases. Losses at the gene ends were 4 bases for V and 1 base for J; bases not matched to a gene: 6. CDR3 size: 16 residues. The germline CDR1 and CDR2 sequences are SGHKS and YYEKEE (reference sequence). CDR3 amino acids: CASSPAGTGNTGELFF. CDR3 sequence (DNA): TGTGCCAGCAGCCCCGCCGGGACAGGGAACACCGGGGAGCTGTTTTTT.